The following is a TCR beta chain sequence with its context. Its specificity is unknown. The same CDR3 is also encoded by other DNA sequences in this sample. Data came from immunoSEQ multiplex PCR; TCRdb stores just in-frame clones and leaves some out. In the table there are hundreds of thousands of clones, 90% to 95% of which are singletons. This record belongs to a study of T cell responses to AZD1222 COVID-19 vaccine. Findings and limits, study-wide: The number of AZD1222 recipients seropositive at baseline was only five or six.

V lost 1 base and J lost 7, with 8 bases in between. Germline V lookup: CDR1 SGHTA, CDR2 FQGNSA. CDR3 length: 14 residues. Sequencing was performed on peripheral blood, taken on day 0 of MenACWY control vaccination. The genes are TRBV7-2 and TRBJ1-6; weak D call: TRBD1 (5 bases). This TCR was recovered from an adult in good health. CDR3: CASSLGTGNSPLHF. The DNA of the CDR3 is TGTGCCAGCAGCTTAGGAACAGGCAATTCACCCCTCCACTTT. The whole variable domain, filled in from reference TRBV7-2 and TRBJ1-6, reads GAGVSQSPSNKVTEKGKDVELRCDPISGHTALYWYRQSLGQGLEFLIYFQGNSAPDKSGLPSDRFSAERTGGSVSTLTIQRTQQEDSAVYLCASSLGTGNSPLHFGNGTRLTVT.